The TCR beta chain under discussion was sequenced for a study of monozygotic twins with inflammatory bowel disease. Study-level findings and limits: Reduced clonotype sharing with other individuals was observed in IBD patients relative to healthy twins, especially with disease activity. Telling apart the different T cell subtypes was not possible. Repertoire similarity did not differ between concordant and discordant twins, possibly owing to limited power.

TCRdb re-analyzed the 5' RACE reads; it lists each CDR3 protein once, without DNA. Its listing shows about 300,000 distinct CDR3 sequences. About this clonotype: Antigen unknown.

The sample taken for sequencing was blood. The receptor was isolated from a human donor with ulcerative colitis or Crohn's disease, or a healthy co-twin of an affected twin (not recorded which).

CDR3 loop: CASARAPNSPLHF. This sequence joins TRBV18 and TRBJ1-6; the D gene TCRdb calls, TRBD1, cannot be checked with no DNA. CDR1 and CDR2 (germline): KGHSH, LQKENI. This CDR3 has 13 amino acids.